A single sample gave rise to the 29 T cell receptor beta chains below, sequenced in a study of blood T cell repertoires in COVID-19. The method was immunoSEQ multiplex PCR; TCRdb's version includes in-frame clones alone and lacks a portion of them. The table lists 250,000 to 350,000 clones, roughly 90% of them singletons. Sequenced: peripheral blood. These receptors originate from a woman aged 25 to 39 with COVID-19, enrolled during active disease.

This chain connects TRBV21-1 to TRBJ1-2; the table's D call TRBD1 went unverified against the DNA. TRBV21-1 is a documented pseudogene. This CDR3 is built from 20 residues. CDR3 sequence reads: CASSKALTHRPGTGIGGHTF. CDR3 nucleotides: TGTGCCAGCAGCAAAGCCCTAACACACCGTCCCGGGACAGGGATCGGTGGCCACACCTTC.

The V gene is TRBV30, the J gene TRBJ1-4, with D hard to call. V lost 3 bases, J lost 2 bases, and 7 bases lay in between. This CDR3 spans 13 amino acids. Germline V gives CDR1 GTSNPN, CDR2 SVGIG (reference sequence). The CDR3 region has the DNA TGTGCCTGGAGGTACGGGACTAATGAAAAACTGTTTTTT. Protein: CAWRYGTNEKLFF.

The J gene is TRBJ1-1, the V gene TRBV19; perhaps TRBD1 as D (5 bases). The CDR3 has 15 amino acids. Germline V gives CDR1 LNHDA, CDR2 SQIVND (reference sequence). Trimming pared 7 bases from V and 1 base from J, leaving 16 bases between. The CDR3 sequence: CASTLSGGGNTEAFF. The CDR3 DNA reads TGTGCCAGTACCCTTTCGGGGGGTGGGAACACTGAAGCTTTCTTT.

The genes are TRBV9 and TRBJ2-1, with TRBD1 identical over 7 bases. The trim removed 4 bases at V and 1 base at J, leaving 5 bases unmatched. CDR3 length equals 15 residues. The germline gives CDR1 SGDLS, CDR2 YYNGEE. Written as DNA, the CDR3 is TGTGCCAGCAGCCCCCGGACAGGATCCTACAATGAGCAGTTCTTC. Its protein is CASSPRTGSYNEQFF.

This chain connects TRBV25-1 to TRBJ2-1; TRBD1 matches 8 bases. Trimming at V came to 7 bases and at J to 6 bases, leaving 11 bases not matched to a gene. The CDR3 covers 15 residues. CDR1 MGHDK and CDR2 SYGVNS come from the germline V gene. The CDR3 loop is CASTRPTGQGNEQFF. CDR3 in DNA: TGTGCCAGCACCAGGCCAACCGGACAGGGCAATGAGCAGTTCTTC.

The rearrangement links TRBV7-6 to TRBJ2-1, with 15 bases that match TRBD2. The CDR3 is made up of 16 amino acids. The V gene end was trimmed by 5 bases and the J gene end by 7 bases; junction bases not matched to a gene: 6. Per germline, CDR1 SGHVS and CDR2 FNYEAQ. The CDR3 nucleotides read TGTGCCAGCAGCCCGGGACTAGCGGGAGGTGAGAATGAGCAGTTCTTC. Translating gives CASSPGLAGGENEQFF.

The chain has TRBV28 and TRBJ1-5, with TRBD1 as a possible D gene (6 bases). CDR3 length: 17 residues. Per germline, CDR1 MDHEN and CDR2 SYDVKM. The V and J ends lost 7 bases and 5 bases respectively, with 24 bases between them. This CDR3 is CASTPDRGAGRDQPQHF. In nucleotides, the CDR3 is TGTGCCAGCACTCCGGATAGGGGGGCAGGGAGGGATCAGCCCCAGCATTTT. Combining the CDR3 with reference TRBV28 and TRBJ1-5 gives the whole variable domain DVKVTQSSRYLVKRTGEKVFLECVQDMDHENMFWYRQDPGLGLRLIYFSYDVKMKEKGDIPEGYSVSREKKERFSLILESASTNQTSMYLCASTPDRGAGRDQPQHFGDGTRLSIL.

The chain combines TRBV19 with TRBJ2-6, with 7 bases lining up with TRBD2. Germline trimming cut 7 bases from V and 2 bases from J; bases unmatched to any gene: 8. This CDR3 has 16 amino acids. Germline V gene lookup returns CDR1 LNHDA and CDR2 SQIVND (reference sequence). This CDR3 is CASNVGGGPGANVLTF. The CDR3 DNA is TGTGCCAGTAACGTCGGCGGGGGACCTGGGGCCAACGTCCTGACTTTC.

The rearrangement joins TRBV2 to TRBJ1-2, with a weak D call TRBD1 (5 bases). The CDR3 is 12 amino acids. The V end was cut by 5 bases, the J end by 8 bases, with 12 bases between. Germline CDR1 SNHLY, CDR2 FYNNEI. The CDR3 here is CASSTRGGGYTF. The CDR3 region has the DNA TGTGCCAGCAGTACCCGGGGGGGAGGCTACACCTTC.

The chain uses TRBV5-6 and TRBJ2-7; 13 nucleotides align to TRBD2. The germline CDR1 and CDR2 sequences are SGHDT and YYEEEE. The CDR3 covers 17 residues. The V gene end was trimmed by 4 bases and the J gene end by 6 bases; junction bases not matched to a gene: 13. In DNA, the CDR3 is TGTGCCAGCAGCCGGACGGGACTAGCGGGGAAGGTCTCCGAGCAGTACTTC. It codes for CASSRTGLAGKVSEQYF.

There are a few counts of this clone. V is TRBV29-1 and J is TRBJ2-5; 8 positions agree with TRBD1. Trimming took 3 bases from V and 4 from J; bases not matched to a gene: 4. This CDR3 comprises 13 residues. Germline CDR1 SQVTM, CDR2 ANQGSEA. DNA for the CDR3: TGCAGCGTTGACCTCGGACAGGGAGAGACCCAGTACTTC. The encoded protein is CSVDLGQGETQYF.

This chain joins TRBV10-1 and TRBJ2-7, with D possibly being TRBD1 (7 bases). The CDR3 sequence is 13 residues long. The V gene lost 2 bases and the J gene lost 5 bases, with 10 bases spanning the gap. CDR1 is WNHNN, CDR2 SYGVQD, per germline (reference sequence). The CDR3: CASSEGGGDEQYF. The CDR3 coding sequence is TGCGCCAGCAGTGAGGGAGGGGGCGACGAGCAGTACTTC.

V and J are TRBV27 and TRBJ1-4; 7 bases fit TRBD1. V trimming: 7 bases; J trimming: 5 bases; junction bases outside the gene matches: 1. The CDR3 contains 12 residues. The germline V gene encodes CDR1 MNHEY and CDR2 SMNVEV (reference sequence). As DNA, the CDR3 is TGTGCCAGCAAGACAGGGAATGAAAAACTGTTTTTT. Residues: CASKTGNEKLFF. Full variable domain (missing parts from reference TRBV27 and TRBJ1-4): EAQVTQNPRYLITVTGKKLTVTCSQNMNHEYMSWYRQDPGLGLRQIYYSMNVEVTDKGDVPEGYKVSRKEKRNFPLILESPSPNQTSLYFCASKTGNEKLFFGSGTQLSVL.

The rearrangement joins TRBV7-9 to TRBJ2-3, with TRBD1 as a possible D gene (6 bases). CDR3 size: 14 residues. The V gene lost 1 base and the J gene lost 2 bases, with 7 bases spanning the gap. CDR1 and CDR2 from the germline V gene are SEHNR and FQNEAQ (reference sequence). For the CDR3, the DNA is TGTGCCAGCAGCTTAGGACAGGACACAGATACGCAGTATTTT. Translating gives CASSLGQDTDTQYF. The whole variable domain, remainder taken from reference TRBV7-9 and TRBJ2-3, is DTGVSQNPRHKITKRGQNVTFRCDPISEHNRLYWYRQTLGQGPEFLTYFQNEAQLEKSRLLSDRFSAERPKGSFSTLEIQRTEQGDSAMYLCASSLGQDTDTQYFGPGTRLTVL.

The chain links TRBV27 to TRBJ2-7, with D possibly matching TRBD1 (6 bases). From germline, CDR1 is MNHEY and CDR2 SMNVEV (reference sequence). Trimming left V 0 bases short and J 2 bases short, with 11 bases between. This CDR3 spans 15 amino acids. As DNA, the CDR3 is TGTGCCAGCAGTTTATCCGGGACATCCCCCTACGAGCAGTACTTC. It yields the protein CASSLSGTSPYEQYF.

The rearrangement links TRBV7-3 to TRBJ1-2; 7 nucleotides agree with TRBD1. Trimming took 5 bases from V and 6 from J; bases not matched to a gene: 6. Germline CDR1 reads SGHTA; CDR2 reads FQGTGA. The CDR3 covers 13 residues. DNA for the CDR3: TGTGCCAGCAGCCCAACAGGGGCGGATGGCTACACCTTC. Translation: CASSPTGADGYTF.

This chain uses TRBV18 with TRBJ2-7; the match to TRBD1 covers 7 bases. Looked up from germline, CDR1 is KGHSH and CDR2 is LQKENI. The CDR3 is made up of 13 amino acids. The ends lost 3 bases at V and 6 bases at J; junction bases unmatched: 5. The CDR3 nucleotides read TGTGCCAGCTCACCGGGACAGTCTTTCGAGCAGTACTTC. Translation: CASSPGQSFEQYF.

The J gene is TRBJ1-6, the V gene TRBV30; D is undetermined. Looked up from germline, CDR1 is GTSNPN and CDR2 is SVGIG (reference sequence). Trimming took off 2 bases at V and 0 bases at J, with 8 bases between the two ends. CDR3 length equals 15 residues. CDR3 DNA sequence: TGTGCCTGGAGTTCGATCAGCTCCTATAATTCACCCCTCCACTTT. Translated, it gives CAWSSISSYNSPLHF.

The chain employs TRBV19 and TRBJ2-1, with TRBD1 identical over 8 bases. This CDR3 comprises 16 residues. Germline lookup yields CDR1 LNHDA and CDR2 SQIVND (reference sequence). The ends lost 10 bases at V and 0 bases at J; junction bases unmatched: 11. CDR3 in DNA: TGTGCCACGAAGGGGGGCGGGACAGGCTCCTACAATGAGCAGTTCTTC. Protein sequence: CATKGGGTGSYNEQFF.

This chain links TRBV5-1 with TRBJ1-4, with a tentative D call TRBD1 (6 bases). V lost 0 bases, J lost 5 bases, and 14 bases lay in between. CDR1 and CDR2 (germline): SGHRS, YFSETQ. This CDR3 has 16 amino acids. The CDR3 DNA follows: TGCGCCAGCAGCTTGGTAAGGGGGAGCATAAATGAAAAACTGTTTTTT. Its protein product is CASSLVRGSINEKLFF.

This chain joins TRBV6-2 or TRBV6-3 and TRBJ2-2, with TRBD2 as a possible D gene (5 bases). The CDR3 loop spans 15 amino acids. Looked up from germline, CDR1 is MNHEY and CDR2 is SVGEGT. The ends were cut back, 2 bases at V and 5 bases at J, with 12 bases in the middle. DNA of the CDR3: TGTGCCAGCAGTTACGCAGCGGCCCATACCGGGGAGCTGTTTTTT. Residues: CASSYAAAHTGELFF.

The V and J genes are TRBV7-2 and TRBJ2-3; 12 positions match TRBD1. Trimming cost V 4 bases and J 1 base; bases outside gene matches: 9. Germline V CDR1 and CDR2: SGHTA, FQGNSA. CDR3 size: 18 residues. The CDR3 is CASSSPGQGARGTDTQYF. The CDR3 DNA is TGTGCCAGCAGCTCCCCGGGACAGGGGGCGCGAGGCACAGATACGCAGTATTTT.

The rearrangement uses TRBV9 and TRBJ2-1, with 13 bases that match TRBD2. V dropped 3 bases and J dropped 8; count of bases not matched to a gene: 5. The germline V gene has CDR1 SGDLS and CDR2 YYNGEE. The CDR3 is 15 residues long. DNA of the CDR3: TGTGCCAGCAGCGACGGGACTAGCGGGATTGATGAGCAGTTCTTC. This sequence encodes CASSDGTSGIDEQFF. Filled out from reference TRBV9 and TRBJ2-1, the complete variable domain reads DSGVTQTPKHLITATGQRVTLRCSPRSGDLSVYWYQQSLDQGLQFLIQYYNGEERAKGNILERFSAQQFPDLHSELNLSSLELGDSALYFCASSDGTSGIDEQFFGPGTRLTVL.

The chain combines TRBV27 with TRBJ2-5; 9 bases are a match to TRBD1. There are 14 residues in the CDR3. Germline CDR1 reads MNHEY; CDR2 reads SMNVEV (reference sequence). Trimming cost V 6 bases and J 5 bases; bases outside gene matches: 7. The CDR3 spells CASSRQGVRETQYF. CDR3 DNA sequence: TGTGCCAGCAGCCGACAGGGGGTGCGGGAGACCCAGTACTTC.

The chain couples TRBV10-3 to TRBJ2-1; 7 nucleotides align to TRBD2. Germline assignment: CDR1 ENHRY and CDR2 SYGVKD. V dropped 5 bases and J dropped 0; count of bases not matched to a gene: 4. The CDR3 is made up of 15 amino acids. This CDR3 reads CAISTGGSSYNEQFF. The CDR3 nucleotides read TGTGCCATCAGTACAGGCGGGAGCTCCTACAATGAGCAGTTCTTC.

V gene TRBV5-1 combines with J gene TRBJ2-3; TRBD2 matches 15 bases. The CDR3 has 17 amino acids. The germline V gene encodes CDR1 SGHRS and CDR2 YFSETQ. Trimming at V came to 3 bases and at J to 6 bases, leaving 8 bases not matched to a gene. This chain's CDR3 is CASSYNEGTSGRDTQYF. CDR3 bases: TGCGCCAGCAGCTACAATGAGGGGACTAGCGGGAGGGATACGCAGTATTTT. The whole variable domain, remainder taken from reference TRBV5-1 and TRBJ2-3, is KAGVTQTPRYLIKTRGQQVTLSCSPISGHRSVSWYQQTPGQGLQFLFEYFSETQRNKGNFPGRFSGRQFSNSRSEMNVSTLELGDSALYLCASSYNEGTSGRDTQYFGPGTRLTVL.

This clone was counted a single time. The chain carries TRBV6-4 and TRBJ2-3; 9 nucleotides match TRBD2. CDR3 size: 16 residues. Germline loops: CDR1 MRHNA, CDR2 SNTAGT. With V trimmed by 0 bases and J by 6 bases, 7 bases remained unmatched. The chain's CDR3 is CASSDSIAGGQDTQYF. CDR3 bases: TGTGCCAGCAGTGACTCGATTGCGGGAGGGCAGGATACGCAGTATTTT.

V gene TRBV2 combines with J gene TRBJ2-7; unclear D gene. This CDR3 has 14 residues. The germline V gene has CDR1 SNHLY and CDR2 FYNNEI. V lost 3 bases, J lost 0 bases, and 9 bases lay in between. The CDR3: CASSETGDSYEQYF. CDR3 DNA: TGTGCCAGCAGTGAGACCGGAGACTCCTACGAGCAGTACTTC.

The DNA of the CDR3 is TGCAGGGGCGGGGAAACCGATGAGCAGTTCTTC. This codes for CRGGETDEQFF. This chain joins TRBV20-1 and TRBJ2-1; D possibly corresponds to TRBD2 (6 bases). Germline values: CDR1 DFQATT, CDR2 SNEGSKA (reference sequence). The CDR3 has 11 residues.